These T cell receptor beta chains were read from a single sample in a study of blood T cell repertoires in COVID-19. Using immunoSEQ multiplex PCR, the repertoire was profiled, and TCRdb retains in-frame clones only, with some absent. Here the sample spans some 54,000 clones, around 81% being singletons. The sequencing input was peripheral blood. The receptors come from a woman older than 75 with COVID-19, enrolled during active disease. Each CDR3 is given with its conserved first and last residue. Not every row has a clone size; where given, it reads once, few, many or a size class.

TRBV28	.	TRBJ2-7	CASLRQGFTGEQYF
TRBV28	.	TRBJ1-6	CASSPWPTGGASPLHF
TRBV4-1	.	TRBJ1-5	CASSQRTGGGQPQHF
TRBV6-5	few	TRBJ1-3	CASSYKGLSGNTIYF
TRBV30	few	TRBJ2-2	CAWSFPRTGEGGELFF
TRBV3-1/TRBV3-2	.	TRBJ2-7	CASSQDLTRQGPYEQYF
TRBV6-4	.	TRBJ2-2	CASSEQGTGELFF
TRBV6-1	.	TRBJ2-1	CASSVGPSGFYNEQFF
TRBV7-6	once	TRBJ2-1	CASSGRDNIFDEQFF
TRBV14	.	TRBJ2-7	CASSQLGPARGTRVYEQYF
TRBV27	.	TRBJ2-7	CASSSGLGGVYEQYF
TRBV10-2	.	TRBJ2-1	CASSVSLCSGLLCRAGDEQFF
TRBV7-2	.	TRBJ2-2	CASSVSRGTGELFF
TRBV29-1	once	TRBJ2-7	CSGRTGPGEQYF
TRBV7-2	.	TRBJ1-1	CASSLGGGGTEAFF
TRBV18	.	TRBJ2-7	CASSPGTGVFEQYF
TRBV29-1	.	TRBJ2-1	CSVAPGQGGVEQFF
TRBV3-1/TRBV3-2	.	TRBJ2-1	CASSLQINEQFF
TRBV30	.	TRBJ1-3	CAQGKDFSGNTIYF
TRBV14	.	TRBJ2-7	CASSLRDSLTEQYF
TRBV2	.	TRBJ2-2	CASFPGDSNTGELFF
TRBV6-2/TRBV6-3	once	TRBJ2-1	CASSYQGLPRSEQFF
TRBV16	.	TRBJ1-2	CASSQGPGYGYTF
TRBV13	few	TRBJ2-1	CASSLESRLAGGGEQFF
TRBV3-1/TRBV3-2	.	TRBJ1-1	CASSQDLRGGKAFF
TRBV28	.	TRBJ1-5	CASSFAGTGVGNQPQHF
TRBV27	.	TRBJ1-3	CASSLDSFGGNTIYF
TRBV30	.	TRBJ2-6	CAWAPGQGFSGANVLTF
TRBV6-5	.	TRBJ1-1	CASSYSRGGVTEAFF
TRBV5-1	.	TRBJ2-3	CASSVRLSTDTQYF
TRBV4-2	.	TRBJ2-1	CASSQDIQGLAGFNEQFF
TRBV7-2	few	TRBJ1-1	CASSSKGVGTEAFF
TRBV30	.	TRBJ1-2	CAWSPTGWDGYTF
TRBV10-3	.	TRBJ1-2	CAISEGGTYGYTF
TRBV5-1	.	TRBJ2-6	CATSGGLSSGANVLTF